The TCR beta chain under discussion was sequenced for a study of blood T cell repertoires in COVID-19. Study overall: Two negative PCRs, clearance, or symptom resolution were required of recovered Cohort 3 donors. Acute and convalescent COVID-19 samples came from the United States, Italy and Spain.

Participant age was roughly 18 to 89 years, and participants resided in fewer than 30 US areas. Membership in each cohort depended on participant-reported clinical history. The repertoire was sequenced with immunoSEQ multiplex PCR; TCRdb's copy has only in-frame clones and lacks some. The sample contains roughly 340,000 clones, more than 70% of which appear only once. The sequence was obtained from a man aged 35-49 years in a cohort exposed to, infected with or recovered from COVID-19 (not recorded which). The sequencing sample was made of PBMCs or T cells enriched from blood (not recorded which).

As DNA, the CDR3 is TGTGCCAGCAGCCATCCAGGGGAAAGCTATAATTCACCCCTCCACTTT. Its protein product is CASSHPGESYNSPLHF. V usage is TRBV4-2 and J usage is TRBJ1-6; TRBD1 is a possible D gene (6 bases). Trimming removed 3 bases from V and 3 bases from J, with 12 bases in between. Germline lookup yields CDR1 LGHNA and CDR2 YNFKEQ. The CDR3 sequence is 16 residues long.